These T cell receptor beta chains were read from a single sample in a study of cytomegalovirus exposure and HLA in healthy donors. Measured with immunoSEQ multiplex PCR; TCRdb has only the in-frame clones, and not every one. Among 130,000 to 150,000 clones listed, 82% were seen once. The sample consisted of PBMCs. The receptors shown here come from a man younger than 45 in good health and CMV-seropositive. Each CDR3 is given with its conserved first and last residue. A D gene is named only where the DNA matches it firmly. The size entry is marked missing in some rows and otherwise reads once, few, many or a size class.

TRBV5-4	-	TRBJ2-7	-	TGTGCCAGCAGCAAAATGGGAGCCCCCTCCTACGAGCAGTACTTC	CASSKMGAPSYEQYF
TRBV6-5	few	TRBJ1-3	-	TGTGCCAGCAGTCCAGGACATTCCTCTGGAAACACCATATATTTT	CASSPGHSSGNTIYF
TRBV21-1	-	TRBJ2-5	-	TGTGCCAGCAGCAAAGTTGGTGTAGCGGGAGGGAAAAAAGAGACCCAGTACTTC	CASSKVGVAGGKKETQYF
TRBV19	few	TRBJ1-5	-	TGTGCCAGTAGCCACAAATCTCGGGACAAGGCGGTTTATTCCCAGCATTTT	CASSHKSRDKAVYSQHF
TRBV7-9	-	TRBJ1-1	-	TGTGCCAGCAGACTAGGAGGGACTGAAGCTTTCTTT	CASRLGGTEAFF
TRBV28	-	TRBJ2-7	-	TGTGCCAGCAGTTTCCCGGGGACTGCCGCGGGCTACGAGCAGTACTTC	CASSFPGTAAGYEQYF
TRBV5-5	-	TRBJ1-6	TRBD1	TGTGCCAGCGGACGACAGGGGGCTAACTCACCCCTCCACTTT	CASGRQGANSPLHF
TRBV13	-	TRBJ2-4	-	TGTGCCAGCAGCCCTTCCCGAACGAGGAACATTCAGTACTTC	CASSPSRTRNIQYF
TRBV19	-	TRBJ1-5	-	TGTGCCAGTAGTTTGAGGGCCTTCAATCAGCCCCAGCATTTT	CASSLRAFNQPQHF
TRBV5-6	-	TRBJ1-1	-	TGTGCCAGCGCCAACATATCGAACACTGAAGCTTTCTTT	CASANISNTEAFF
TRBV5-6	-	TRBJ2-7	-	TGTGCCAGCAGCCCCAGGACACACTACGAGCAGTACTTC	CASSPRTHYEQYF
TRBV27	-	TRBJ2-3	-	TGTGCCAGCAGTTCGACAGCTATCACAGATACGCAGTATTTT	CASSSTAITDTQYF
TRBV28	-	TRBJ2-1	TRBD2	TGTGCCAGCAGGGGGACTAGCGGGAACAATGAGCAGTTCTTC	CASRGTSGNNEQFF